The rows below give T cell receptor beta chains drawn from one sample of a study of shared clonotypes between healthy human individuals. Clones were sequenced by immunoSEQ multiplex PCR, and TCRdb holds only the in-frame ones, with some missing. The table has roughly 200,000 clones, approximately 61% seen once; the top ten hold 8% to 13%. Sequenced input: memory CD4+ T cells sorted from blood. Source of these receptors: a young man in good health. Each CDR3 is given with its conserved first and last residue. The D gene is left open where the match is weak. Not all rows give a size; the values are once, few, many and, for expanded clones, a class.

CDR3aa: CASRPSGGARWGTQYF
CDR3nt: TGTGCCAGCCGACCCTCAGGCGGAGCAAGATGGGGGACCCAGTACTTC
j_gene: TRBJ2-5
v_gene: TRBV25-1
d_gene: NA
abundance: NA

CDR3aa: CASSLSEGRKLFF
CDR3nt: TGTGCCAGCAGCTTATCTGAGGGCCGAAAACTGTTTTTT
j_gene: TRBJ1-4
v_gene: TRBV7-6
d_gene: NA
abundance: NA

CDR3aa: CASSPRFLTDTQYF
CDR3nt: TGTGCCAGCAGCCCCCGATTCCTCACAGATACGCAGTATTTT
j_gene: TRBJ2-3
v_gene: TRBV9
d_gene: NA
abundance: many

CDR3aa: CASSLGDRNQPQHF
CDR3nt: TGCGCCAGCAGCTTGGGGGACAGAAATCAGCCCCAGCATTTT
j_gene: TRBJ1-5
v_gene: TRBV5-1
d_gene: TRBD1
abundance: NA

CDR3aa: CSVGLRRTGELFF
CDR3nt: TGCAGCGTGGGCCTAAGGCGCACCGGGGAGCTGTTTTTT
j_gene: TRBJ2-2
v_gene: TRBV29-1
d_gene: NA
abundance: few

CDR3aa: CASSQVQGRSETQYF
CDR3nt: TGCGCCAGCAGCCAAGTTCAGGGTAGATCGGAGACCCAGTACTTC
j_gene: TRBJ2-5
v_gene: TRBV4-3
d_gene: NA
abundance: once

CDR3aa: CASTPESSGNTIYF
CDR3nt: TGTGCCAGCACTCCGGAGAGCTCTGGAAACACCATATATTTT
j_gene: TRBJ1-3
v_gene: TRBV2
d_gene: NA
abundance: NA

CDR3aa: CASRQGVYEQYF
CDR3nt: TGTGCCAGCAGACAGGGGGTATACGAGCAGTACTTC
j_gene: TRBJ2-7
v_gene: TRBV28
d_gene: TRBD1
abundance: NA

CDR3aa: CASGYTNSRESLGEQFF
CDR3nt: TGTGCTAGTGGATACACTAACAGCAGGGAATCGCTCGGTGAGCAGTTCTTC
j_gene: TRBJ2-1
v_gene: TRBV12-5
d_gene: NA
abundance: NA

CDR3aa: CASSAPNRAEQYF
CDR3nt: TGTGCCAGCAGTGCACCTAACAGGGCCGAGCAGTACTTC
j_gene: TRBJ2-7
v_gene: TRBV25-1
d_gene: NA
abundance: NA

CDR3aa: CASSLLLAGTGELFF
CDR3nt: TGTGCCAGCAGCTTGTTATTAGCGGGCACCGGGGAGCTGTTTTTT
j_gene: TRBJ2-2
v_gene: TRBV5-6
d_gene: TRBD2
abundance: NA

CDR3aa: CASSQQRFATEAFF
CDR3nt: TGTGCCAGCAGCCAGCAGCGGTTCGCCACTGAAGCTTTCTTT
j_gene: TRBJ1-1
v_gene: TRBV6-5
d_gene: NA
abundance: few

CDR3aa: CASRRQGADTQYF
CDR3nt: TGTGCCAGTCGACGACAGGGGGCAGATACGCAGTATTTT
j_gene: TRBJ2-3
v_gene: TRBV28
d_gene: TRBD1
abundance: many

CDR3aa: CASSLVSGRAYEQYF
CDR3nt: TGTGCCAGCAGCTTAGTGAGCGGGAGGGCCTACGAGCAGTACTTC
j_gene: TRBJ2-7
v_gene: TRBV7-6
d_gene: TRBD2
abundance: NA

CDR3aa: CARSPYEDVGRSYNEQFF
CDR3nt: TGTGCCAGAAGCCCCTATGAAGACGTTGGGAGGTCCTACAATGAGCAGTTCTTC
j_gene: TRBJ2-1
v_gene: TRBV5-3
d_gene: NA
abundance: NA

CDR3aa: CASSRPETDTQYF
CDR3nt: TGCGCCAGCAGCAGACCAGAGACAGATACGCAGTATTTT
j_gene: TRBJ2-3
v_gene: TRBV5-1
d_gene: NA
abundance: NA

CDR3aa: CASSLALGTGLIERPEAFF
CDR3nt: TGTGCCAGCAGCTTAGCACTTGGGACAGGTCTTATTGAACGTCCTGAAGCTTTCTTT
j_gene: TRBJ1-1
v_gene: TRBV7-9
d_gene: TRBD1
abundance: NA

CDR3aa: CASGPPAYEQYF
CDR3nt: TGTGCCAGCGGACCACCGGCCTACGAGCAGTACTTC
j_gene: TRBJ2-7
v_gene: TRBV7-9
d_gene: NA
abundance: NA

CDR3aa: CASSYSRWTGMDYTF
CDR3nt: TGTGCCAGCAGTTACTCGCGCTGGACAGGGATGGACTACACCTTC
j_gene: TRBJ1-2
v_gene: TRBV6-6
d_gene: TRBD1
abundance: NA

CDR3aa: CASSSGQGSTDTQYF
CDR3nt: TGTGCCAGCAGCTCTGGGCAGGGCTCCACAGATACGCAGTATTTT
j_gene: TRBJ2-3
v_gene: TRBV11-3
d_gene: NA
abundance: NA

CDR3aa: CASSKQGDEQYF
CDR3nt: TGTGCCAGCAGCAAACAGGGGGACGAGCAGTACTTC
j_gene: TRBJ2-7
v_gene: TRBV11-3
d_gene: TRBD1
abundance: NA

CDR3aa: CASSPLAAEAFF
CDR3nt: TGTGCCAGCTCACCCCTGGCGGCGGAGGCTTTCTTT
j_gene: TRBJ1-1
v_gene: TRBV18
d_gene: NA
abundance: NA

CDR3aa: CASSLSTGPYNEQFF
CDR3nt: TGTGCCAGCAGCTTATCGACAGGGCCCTACAATGAGCAGTTCTTC
j_gene: TRBJ2-1
v_gene: TRBV7-2
d_gene: TRBD1
abundance: few

CDR3aa: CATSRDQSWDKYQPQHF
CDR3nt: TGTGCCACCAGCAGAGATCAATCGTGGGACAAATATCAGCCCCAGCATTTT
j_gene: TRBJ1-5
v_gene: TRBV15
d_gene: NA
abundance: NA

CDR3aa: CASSVAPEATEAFF
CDR3nt: TGTGCCAGCAGCGTAGCCCCAGAGGCCACTGAAGCTTTCTTT
j_gene: TRBJ1-1
v_gene: TRBV9
d_gene: NA
abundance: many

CDR3aa: CASSGDRVNYGYTF
CDR3nt: TGTGCCAGCAGTGGGGACAGGGTTAACTATGGCTACACCTTC
j_gene: TRBJ1-2
v_gene: TRBV2
d_gene: TRBD1
abundance: NA

CDR3aa: CASSLGSFSGNTIYF
CDR3nt: TGTGCCAGCAGTTTGGGCAGCTTCTCTGGAAACACCATATATTTT
j_gene: TRBJ1-3
v_gene: TRBV28
d_gene: NA
abundance: NA

CDR3aa: CASSYYGDTEAFF
CDR3nt: TGTGCCAGCAGTTACTACGGAGACACTGAAGCTTTCTTT
j_gene: TRBJ1-1
v_gene: TRBV6-5
d_gene: NA
abundance: NA

CDR3aa: CASSLVPPLGANVLTF
CDR3nt: TGTGCCAGCAGTTTAGTTCCCCCACTTGGGGCCAACGTCCTGACTTTC
j_gene: TRBJ2-6
v_gene: TRBV27
d_gene: NA
abundance: NA

CDR3aa: CASSSGQGPLSGYTDTQYF
CDR3nt: TGTGCCAGCAGCTCGGGACAGGGTCCCCTCTCGGGGTACACAGATACGCAGTATTTT
j_gene: TRBJ2-3
v_gene: TRBV14
d_gene: TRBD1
abundance: NA

CDR3aa: CASSRGGYSTDTQYF
CDR3nt: TGCGCCAGCAGCAGGGGCGGGTATAGCACAGATACGCAGTATTTT
j_gene: TRBJ2-3
v_gene: TRBV5-1
d_gene: NA
abundance: NA

CDR3aa: CAVGLGTEAFF
CDR3nt: TGTGCTGTTGGCTTGGGCACTGAAGCTTTCTTT
j_gene: TRBJ1-1
v_gene: TRBV7-9
d_gene: NA
abundance: NA

CDR3aa: CASSSGTRTDTQYF
CDR3nt: TGCGCCAGCAGCTCCGGGACTCGCACAGATACGCAGTATTTT
j_gene: TRBJ2-3
v_gene: TRBV5-1
d_gene: NA
abundance: many

CDR3aa: CASSQGDRWAGELFF
CDR3nt: TGCGCCAGCAGCCAAGGGGACAGGTGGGCCGGGGAGCTGTTTTTT
j_gene: TRBJ2-2
v_gene: TRBV4-3
d_gene: TRBD1
abundance: NA

CDR3aa: CALEPDRAKNIQYF
CDR3nt: TGTGCCTTGGAACCTGACAGGGCCAAAAACATTCAGTACTTC
j_gene: TRBJ2-4
v_gene: TRBV30
d_gene: NA
abundance: NA

CDR3aa: CASSLGNRGFGYTF
CDR3nt: TGTGCCAGCAGCTTAGGCAACAGGGGGTTTGGCTACACCTTC
j_gene: TRBJ1-2
v_gene: TRBV11-2
d_gene: TRBD1
abundance: once

CDR3aa: CASSYYGQAQETQYF
CDR3nt: TGCGCCAGCAGCTATTATGGACAGGCTCAAGAGACCCAGTACTTC
j_gene: TRBJ2-5
v_gene: TRBV5-1
d_gene: TRBD1
abundance: NA

CDR3aa: CASSKEPGLAGTDTQYF
CDR3nt: TGCGCCAGCAGCAAGGAACCAGGACTAGCGGGGACAGATACGCAGTATTTT
j_gene: TRBJ2-3
v_gene: TRBV5-1
d_gene: TRBD2
abundance: few

CDR3aa: CASSWQTGSNEQFF
CDR3nt: TGTGCCAGCAGTTGGCAGACAGGGTCGAATGAGCAGTTCTTC
j_gene: TRBJ2-1
v_gene: TRBV6-5
d_gene: TRBD1
abundance: NA